This section outlines one T cell receptor beta chain sequence together with its context. In the original processing: Amplification of reference gene primers was used by the study to estimate nucleated cell counts. TCRdb keeps only in-frame clones here, not all; method: immunoSEQ multiplex PCR. V and J calls and clone size come straight from that table; D and trimming were deduced from the DNA. The repertoire consists of about 270,000 clones, with over 70% occurring once and the leading ten covering roughly 8.6%. Trimming removed 5 bases at V and 7 bases at J, with 21 bases between. The CDR3 spans 16 residues. Germline V gives CDR1 SEHNR, CDR2 FQNEAQ (reference sequence). These data belong to a study of blood T cell repertoires in COVID-19. Study-level information: Sites across the United States, Italy and Spain contributed samples from acute and convalescent COVID-19. PBMCs, B-cell-depleted T cells, or T cells were the source of the cDNA or gDNA that made up the material.

The source material was peripheral blood. The receptor comes from a human donor in a cohort sampled during active COVID-19. The chain has TRBV7-9 and TRBJ1-5, with D possibly TRBD1 on 5 matching bases. The CDR3 protein is CASSQSTGLSDQPQHF. Here the CDR3 DNA reads TGTGCCAGCAGCCAAAGTACGGGACTATCGGACCAGCCCCAGCATTTT.